This TCR beta chain was captured by sequencing in a study of regulatory T cells in long-lasting Graves disease. Study summary: Over-5-year antithyroid drug use with positive TSH receptor antibodies defined persistent Graves' disease in the study. Study-level points and caveats: Favored gene segments in persistent disease were TRBV28, TRBJ1-2 and TRBJ2-5.

This CDR3 has 13 amino acids. Per germline, CDR1 MDHEN and CDR2 SYDVKM. Trimming removed 8 bases from V and 4 bases from J, with 14 bases in between. This clonotype was counted at least ten times. What it binds is not known. Arm-PCR of CDR3 regions and iRepertoire HTBI primers were used to build TCR beta libraries. TCRdb re-derived calls from the multiplex PCR reads in MiXCR, one entry per CDR3 protein. The top ten hold roughly 14% of the sample, which has about 460,000 distinct CDR3 sequences, approximately 23% seen once. The time point: persistent/refractory GD, antithyroid drugs over 5 years with positive TRAb. There was RNA extracted from PBMCs, and the TCR library was made from it.

The sequencing used peripheral blood mononuclear cells (PBMCs), collected when the disease was refractory, from a patient treated with antithyroid drugs. This rearrangement joins TRBV28 to TRBJ1-2; D may be TRBD1 (6 bases). This sequence originates from a female donor with Graves disease. The CDR3 protein is CASLGGFGYGYTF. The CDR3 nucleotides are TGTGCCAGCTTGGGGGGCTTTGGCTATGGCTACACCTTC.